A single sample gave rise to the 2 T cell receptor beta chains below, sequenced in a study of cytomegalovirus exposure and HLA in healthy donors. The PCR was carried out with 60 Vbeta primers and 13 Jbeta primers. TCRdb keeps only in-frame clones here, not all; method: immunoSEQ multiplex PCR. Seen here are some 70,000 clones, around 80% observed once, and the top ten hold under 2.5%. Sequences were obtained from PBMCs. Receptors were obtained from a man aged 18 to 29 in good health and CMV-seronegative.

This clone is a singleton in its sample. This chain connects TRBV9 to TRBJ2-7; TRBD2 agrees at 7 bases. The CDR3 totals 15 residues. V trimming: 0 bases; J trimming: 2 bases; junction bases outside the gene matches: 5. The V gene's germline CDR1 is SGDLS and CDR2 YYNGEE. As DNA, the CDR3 is TGTGCCAGCAGCGTAGGGAGCGGGAAGACCTACGAGCAGTACTTC. This translates into CASSVGSGKTYEQYF.

The chain combines TRBV4-1 with TRBJ2-7; weak D call: TRBD2 (6 bases). The V end was cut by 0 bases, the J end by 2 bases, with 11 bases between. CDR3 length equals 15 residues. CDR1 is MGHRA and CDR2 is YSYEKL in the germline V gene. CDR3 protein: CASSQDGGLTYEQYF. CDR3 nucleotides: TGCGCCAGCAGCCAAGATGGGGGGTTGACCTACGAGCAGTACTTC.